These 17 T cell receptor beta chains were all obtained from the same sample, sequenced in a study of T-cell reconstitution after alpha-beta-depleted transplantation in children. Unique molecular identifiers were incorporated into the prepared TCRbeta library. TCRdb passed the PCR reads through MiXCR, listing each CDR3 protein once. The data show about 610,000 distinct CDR3 sequences, more than 20% seen once. Material: PBMCs, obtained before TCRalphabeta/CD19-depleted stem cell transplant. The receptors come from a boy under two years old with Wiskott-Aldrich syndrome, due to receive a stem cell transplant.

The J gene is TRBJ2-5, the V gene TRBV28, with 9 bases identical to TRBD1. From germline, CDR1 is MDHEN and CDR2 SYDVKM. The length of the CDR3 is 16 residues. The V and J ends lost 4 bases and 5 bases, in that order; junction bases with no gene match: 11. The CDR3 sequence is CASSYLGTGIRETQYF. CDR3 sequence (DNA): TGTGCCAGCAGTTACCTCGGGACAGGGATTCGGGAGACCCAGTACTTC.

In its sample, this clonotype was seen a few times. The V gene is TRBV28, the J gene TRBJ2-3, with D perhaps assigned TRBD1 or TRBD2 (5 bases each). CDR3 length: 15 amino acids. Germline V lookup: CDR1 MDHEN, CDR2 SYDVKM. Trimming pared 1 base from V and 0 bases from J, leaving 8 bases between. This CDR3 is CASSLSGQSTDTQYF. Written as DNA, the CDR3 is TGTGCCAGCAGTTTATCGGGGCAGAGCACAGATACGCAGTATTTT. The whole variable domain, remainder taken from reference TRBV28 and TRBJ2-3, is DVKVTQSSRYLVKRTGEKVFLECVQDMDHENMFWYRQDPGLGLRLIYFSYDVKMKEKGDIPEGYSVSREKKERFSLILESASTNQTSMYLCASSLSGQSTDTQYFGPGTRLTVL.

This chain links TRBV27 with TRBJ2-7; the D gene is possibly TRBD1 (6 bases). The germline CDR1 and CDR2 sequences are MNHEY and SMNVEV (reference sequence). Trimming shortened V by 2 bases and J by 7 bases, and 12 bases separated the two germline ends. CDR3 length equals 13 residues. CDR3 coding DNA: TGTGCCAGCAGTTTAGGGGGCAATGGGGAGCAGTACTTC. Translation gives CASSLGGNGEQYF.

This clonotype showed up just a few times. The chain carries TRBV27 and TRBJ2-7, with TRBD2 matching 8 bases. J was trimmed by 2 bases and V by 5 bases; bases with no gene match: 8. CDR3 length: 15 residues. Germline CDR1 and CDR2: MNHEY and SMNVEV (reference sequence). This CDR3 reads CASSVDAAGAYEQYF. As DNA, the CDR3 is TGTGCCAGCAGTGTGGATGCAGCGGGAGCCTACGAGCAGTACTTC.

A note on this clonotype: One junction end does not reproduce the germline sequence, and a read error may be involved. V usage is TRBV5-1 and J usage is TRBJ2-3, with 11 positions matching TRBD2. The CDR3 is made up of 16 amino acids. From germline, CDR1 is SGHRS and CDR2 YFSETQ. The CDR3 region has the DNA TGCGCCAGCAGCGTACTAGCGGGAGTTACCACAGATATGCAGTATTTT. It codes for CASSVLAGVTTDMQYF.

The V and J genes are TRBV28 and TRBJ2-1, with 7 nucleotides matching TRBD2. Germline V gives CDR1 MDHEN, CDR2 SYDVKM. The length of the CDR3 is 14 residues. The J segment lost 11 bases and the V segment lost 3 bases, leaving 10 bases of the junction unmatched. The CDR3 DNA follows: TGTGCCAGCAGTTTGGTGGGAGGGCCCGAGAAGCAGTTCTTC. The encoded protein is CASSLVGGPEKQFF.

V usage is TRBV5-1 and J usage is TRBJ2-5; the D is unclear. V was shortened by 4 bases and J by 2 bases, with 15 bases between the two germline ends. The germline CDR1 and CDR2 sequences are SGHRS and YFSETQ. The CDR3 runs to 15 residues. The CDR3 nucleotides read TGCGCCAGCAGCGGGTGGGGTCGCGTTCAAGAGACCCAGTACTTC. Its protein is CASSGWGRVQETQYF.

Comments on this clonotype: The germline gene is not matched at one end of the junction; a read error may be the cause. The V call is TRBV14, the J call TRBJ2-5; 7 nucleotides agree with TRBD2. There are 14 residues in the CDR3. Germline assignment: CDR1 SGHDN and CDR2 FVKESK. This CDR3 reads CASSRRDYQKTQYF. CDR3 nucleotides: TGTGCCAGCAGCCGACGGGACTACCAAAAGACCCAGTACTTC.

This clonotype was observed a few times. The chain has TRBV12-3 or TRBV12-4 and TRBJ2-1, with 8 bases aligning to TRBD2. The CDR3 totals 15 residues. V lost 7 bases to trimming and J lost 7 bases; unmatched junction nucleotides: 12. The CDR3 nucleotides read TGTGCCAGCAACACAGCGGGAGTAGGGGGTAATGAGCAGTTCTTC. It is translated as CASNTAGVGGNEQFF.

There are a few counts of this clonotype. The V and J genes are TRBV7-3 and TRBJ2-7, with TRBD2 identical over 12 bases. The CDR3 runs 16 residues. Looked up from germline, CDR1 is SGHTA and CDR2 is FQGTGA. With V trimmed by 3 bases and J by 1 base, 4 bases remained unmatched. CDR3 DNA sequence: TGTGCCAGCAGCTTTACTAGCGGGAGGCCGTCCTACGAGCAGTACTTC. This encodes CASSFTSGRPSYEQYF.

The J gene is TRBJ2-1, the V gene TRBV7-2; D is unresolved. V dropped 5 bases and J dropped 3 bases, with 11 bases sitting between them. Per the germline V gene, CDR1 is SGHTA and CDR2 is FQGNSA. The CDR3 is made up of 14 amino acids. The CDR3 DNA follows: TGTGCCAGCAGCACTGACCTATACTACAATGAGCAGTTCTTC. Translated: CASSTDLYYNEQFF.

This clonotype was seen a few times. This chain uses TRBV5-1 with TRBJ2-5; tentative D call: TRBD2 (5 bases). Deletions cut 8 bases from V and 7 bases from J, with 12 bases between. This CDR3 spans 11 amino acids. Per germline, CDR1 SGHRS and CDR2 YFSETQ. CDR3 protein: CASQTAATQYF. The CDR3 region has the DNA TGCGCCAGTCAAACAGCGGCGACCCAGTACTTC.

This CDR3 is CASSSTRSAYNEQFF. CDR3 DNA: TGCGCCAGCAGCTCCACAAGGTCAGCCTACAATGAGCAGTTCTTC. The chain has TRBV5-1 and TRBJ2-1; D gene ambiguous. CDR3 length: 15 amino acids. Germline-derived CDR1 and CDR2 are SGHRS and YFSETQ. V was shortened by 3 bases and J by 2 bases, with 12 bases between the two germline ends. Variable domain in full (rest from reference TRBV5-1 and TRBJ2-1): KAGVTQTPRYLIKTRGQQVTLSCSPISGHRSVSWYQQTPGQGLQFLFEYFSETQRNKGNFPGRFSGRQFSNSRSEMNVSTLELGDSALYLCASSSTRSAYNEQFFGPGTRLTVL.

There are a few counts of this clonotype. The V call is TRBV5-1, the J call TRBJ1-1; 9 bases are shared with TRBD1. The V gene's germline CDR1 is SGHRS and CDR2 YFSETQ. After removal of 4 bases from V and 3 bases from J, the junction contained 4 bases not matched to a gene. The CDR3 has 14 residues. In DNA form, the CDR3 reads TGCGCCAGCAGCGCCGGGACAGGGTACACTGAAGCTTTCTTT. Its protein product is CASSAGTGYTEAFF.

V gene TRBV5-1 combines with J gene TRBJ1-3; D is undetermined. V lost 1 base and J 0 bases, leaving 11 bases between the germline ends. There are 16 residues in the CDR3. The germline CDR1 and CDR2 sequences are SGHRS and YFSETQ. The CDR3 DNA follows: TGCGCCAGCAGCTTGAGGGCCGATCCCTCTGGAAACACCATATATTTT. Amino acids: CASSLRADPSGNTIYF.

A single count supports this clonotype. The chain uses TRBV5-6 and TRBJ2-4; 10 positions agree with TRBD2. The CDR3 is 15 amino acids. Germline V gene data show CDR1 as SGHDT and CDR2 as YYEEEE. The ends lost 4 bases at V and 2 bases at J; junction bases unmatched: 3. The CDR3 bases are TGTGCCAGCAGCCCTAGCGGGAGTACCAAAAACATTCAGTACTTC. Amino acid sequence: CASSPSGSTKNIQYF.

The chain combines TRBV20-1 with TRBJ2-3, with TRBD2 identical over 10 bases. The CDR3 has 14 amino acids. Germline values: CDR1 DFQATT, CDR2 SNEGSKA (reference sequence). V shed 8 bases, J shed 2 bases, and the junction held 7 bases outside the gene matches. Here the CDR3 reads CSPTSGKVTDTQYF. The CDR3 DNA reads as TGCAGTCCAACTAGCGGGAAAGTCACAGATACGCAGTATTTT.